A single sample is the source of the 7 T cell receptor beta chains below, sequenced in a study of cytomegalovirus exposure and HLA in healthy donors (dated by TCRdb to about 2017). Library generation was performed with the immunoSEQ multiplex PCR assay. The multiplex PCR relied on a mix of 60 forward primers for TCR Vbeta segments and 13 reverse primers for TCR Jbeta segments. Imported from immuneACCESS, the table was reduced by TCRdb to in-frame sequences with V and J called. These copies leave out some clones; in studies compared against another copy, an unresolved V gene accounts for under half, and the cause of the remainder is not known. Recorded for this sample are some 170,000 clones; roughly 80% of them occurred a single time. About a tenth of the sample is in the top ten clones. Sequenced material: PBMCs. These receptors were collected from a man younger than 35 in good health and CMV-seropositive.

J is TRBJ2-5 and V is TRBV6-1; D is perhaps TRBD2 (6 bases). The CDR3 runs to 14 residues. Trimming stripped 7 bases from V and 5 bases from J, with 17 bases between. Germline loops: CDR1 MNHNS, CDR2 SASEGT. The CDR3 coding sequence is TGTGCCAGCAAGAGGGCCGGGACTGGGGAGACCCAGTACTTC. Translated, it gives CASKRAGTGETQYF.

CDR3 sequence (DNA): TGTGCCACTCGACAGCAGAACACTGAAGCTTTCTTT. It is translated as CATRQQNTEAFF. This chain uses TRBV19 with TRBJ1-1, with D tentatively TRBD1 (5 bases). This CDR3 region has 12 residues. Looked up from germline, CDR1 is LNHDA and CDR2 is SQIVND (reference sequence). V lost 10 bases, J lost 1 base, and 10 bases lay in between. Drawing the rest from reference TRBV19 and TRBJ1-1, the complete variable domain is DGGITQSPKYLFRKEGQNVTLSCEQNLNHDAMYWYRQDPGQGLRLIYYSQIVNDFQKGDIAEGYSVSREKKESFPLTVTSAQKNPTAFYLCATRQQNTEAFFGQGTRLTVV.

V is TRBV19 and J is TRBJ1-4; 7 nucleotides align to TRBD1. The CDR3 loop spans 18 amino acids. The J segment lost 8 bases and the V segment lost 3 bases, leaving 18 bases of the junction unmatched. Germline CDR1 LNHDA, CDR2 SQIVND (reference sequence). The CDR3 nucleotides are TGTGCCAGTAGTATGATCGAGACGAAAGACAGGGTGGACGAAAAACTGTTTTTT. This codes for CASSMIETKDRVDEKLFF.

The rearrangement uses TRBV9 and TRBJ2-1; weak D call: TRBD1 (6 bases). Germline values: CDR1 SGDLS, CDR2 YYNGEE. CDR3 size: 15 residues. V gave up 0 bases and J gave up 7 bases, with 14 bases separating them. CDR3 DNA sequence: TGTGCCAGCAGCGTAGGCCAGGGGATTCTGAATGAGCAGTTCTTC. Its translation: CASSVGQGILNEQFF.

V is TRBV27 and J is TRBJ2-1, with 10 bases identical to TRBD2. The CDR3 spans 15 residues. Germline CDR1 MNHEY, CDR2 SMNVEV (reference sequence). V was clipped by 0 bases and J by 7 bases; unmatched bases: 3. The CDR3 loop reads CASSLSSGGGNEQFF. CDR3 coding DNA: TGTGCCAGCAGTTTATCGAGCGGGGGGGGGAATGAGCAGTTCTTC.

The chain uses TRBV27 and TRBJ2-2; 7 bases are shared with TRBD2. The CDR3 length is 15 residues. Germline trimming cut 3 bases from V and 4 bases from J; bases unmatched to any gene: 5. Per the germline V gene, CDR1 is MNHEY and CDR2 is SMNVEV (reference sequence). DNA of the CDR3: TGTGCCAGCAGTTTGTTGGGAGGGCGCACCGGGGAGCTGTTTTTT. Protein sequence: CASSLLGGRTGELFF.

The chain couples TRBV5-1 to TRBJ2-1; 9 bases align to TRBD1. CDR1 and CDR2 (germline): SGHRS, YFSETQ. CDR3 length: 15 amino acids. Unmatched junction bases numbered 8, after V lost 4 bases and J lost 6 bases. The CDR3 nucleotides read TGCGCCAGCAGCACCGGGACAGGGACCCCCAATGAGCAGTTCTTC. Translation gives CASSTGTGTPNEQFF.